This T cell receptor beta chain stems from a study of cytomegalovirus exposure and HLA in healthy donors. Points from the study as a whole: The study reported that TCR beta sequences accurately predicted HLA-A and HLA-B alleles in most subjects. A link between a missense DCLRE1C variant and TCR beta V- and J-gene trimming emerged from a later analysis. The study recorded about 150 TCR beta chains that were cytomegalovirus-associated.

Details on this clone: Its cognate antigen is unknown.

The CDR3 totals 14 residues. V was cut by 4 bases and J by 6 bases, with 13 bases left in between. Germline V gene sequence: CDR1 SGHDT, CDR2 YYEEEE. 60 Vbeta and 13 Jbeta primers were used in PCR. Assay used: immunoSEQ multiplex PCR; TCRdb lists only in-frame clones, some missing. The table records around 67,000 clones, around 72% of them present only once. V usage is TRBV5-6 and J usage is TRBJ2-2; a weak D match, TRBD1 (6 bases). The clonotype comes from a young woman in good health and CMV-seropositive. The sample consisted of PBMCs. The CDR3 loop is CASSGRGSPGELFF. CDR3 nucleotide sequence: TGTGCCAGCAGCGGCAGGGGATCTCCCGGGGAGCTGTTTTTT.